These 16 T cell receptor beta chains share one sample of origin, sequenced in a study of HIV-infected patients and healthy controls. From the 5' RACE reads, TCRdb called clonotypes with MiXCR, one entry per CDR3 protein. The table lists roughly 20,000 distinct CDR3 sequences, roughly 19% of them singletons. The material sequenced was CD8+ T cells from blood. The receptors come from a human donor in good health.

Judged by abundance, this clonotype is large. CDR3 amino acids: CASSEGQFRMNTEAFF. The DNA for the CDR3 is TGCGCCAGCAGCGAGGGACAGTTTCGGATGAACACTGAAGCTTTCTTT. The gene calls are TRBV5-1 and TRBJ1-1; 7 bases map to TRBD1. CDR1 is SGHRS, CDR2 YFSETQ, per germline. CDR3 length: 16 amino acids. Trimming at V came to 4 bases and at J to 0 bases, leaving 9 bases not matched to a gene.

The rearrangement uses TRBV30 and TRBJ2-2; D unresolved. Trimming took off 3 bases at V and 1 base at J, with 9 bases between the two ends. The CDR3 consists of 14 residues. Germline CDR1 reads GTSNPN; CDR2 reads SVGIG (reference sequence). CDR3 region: CAWRAGLNTGELFF. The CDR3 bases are TGTGCCTGGAGAGCCGGTCTGAACACCGGGGAGCTGTTTTTT.

CDR3 residues: CASSYGSSTDTQYF. In DNA, the CDR3 is TGTGCCAGCAGCTACGGGAGTAGCACAGATACGCAGTATTTT. The gene calls are TRBV7-9 and TRBJ2-3, with D perhaps matching TRBD2 (6 bases). The CDR3 sequence is 14 residues long. Trimming cost V 4 bases and J 0 bases, with 8 bases left between them. The germline gives CDR1 SEHNR, CDR2 FQNEAQ (reference sequence).

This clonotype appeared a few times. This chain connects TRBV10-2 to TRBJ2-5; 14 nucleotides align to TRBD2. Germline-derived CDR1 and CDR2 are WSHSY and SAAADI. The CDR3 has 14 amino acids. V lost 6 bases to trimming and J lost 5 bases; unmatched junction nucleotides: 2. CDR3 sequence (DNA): TGCGCCAGCAGGACTAGCGGGAGGGAGGAGACCCAGTACTTC. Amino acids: CASRTSGREETQYF.

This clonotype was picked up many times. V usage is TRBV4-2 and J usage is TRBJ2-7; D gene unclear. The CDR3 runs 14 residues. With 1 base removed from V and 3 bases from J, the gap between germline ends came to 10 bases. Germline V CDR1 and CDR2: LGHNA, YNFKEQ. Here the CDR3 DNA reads TGTGCCAGCAGCCAAGCGCCTGTGGTCTACGAGCAGTACTTC. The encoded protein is CASSQAPVVYEQYF.

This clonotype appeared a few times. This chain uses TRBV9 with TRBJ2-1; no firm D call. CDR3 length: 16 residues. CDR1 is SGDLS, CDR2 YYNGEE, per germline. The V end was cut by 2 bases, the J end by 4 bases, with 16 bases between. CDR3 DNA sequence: TGTGCCAGCAGCGTCTACGACTTCGACGAATACAATGAGCAGTTCTTC. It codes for CASSVYDFDEYNEQFF.

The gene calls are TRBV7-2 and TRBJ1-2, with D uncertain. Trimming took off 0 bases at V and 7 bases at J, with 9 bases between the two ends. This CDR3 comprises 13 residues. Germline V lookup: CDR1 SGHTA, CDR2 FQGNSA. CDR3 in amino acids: CASSLAGFGGYTF. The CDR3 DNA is TGTGCCAGCAGCTTAGCAGGGTTTGGTGGCTACACCTTC.

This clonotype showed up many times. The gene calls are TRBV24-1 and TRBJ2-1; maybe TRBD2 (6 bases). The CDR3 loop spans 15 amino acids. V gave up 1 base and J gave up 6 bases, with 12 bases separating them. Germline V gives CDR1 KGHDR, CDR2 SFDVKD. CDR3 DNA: TGTGCCACCAGTGATTTATCCGGGAGCGGCAATGAGCAGTTCTTC. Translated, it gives CATSDLSGSGNEQFF.

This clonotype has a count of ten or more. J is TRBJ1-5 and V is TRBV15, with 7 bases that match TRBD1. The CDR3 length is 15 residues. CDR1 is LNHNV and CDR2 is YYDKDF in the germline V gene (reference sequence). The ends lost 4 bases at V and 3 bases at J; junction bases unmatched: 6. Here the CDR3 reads CATSKRQGYNQPQHF. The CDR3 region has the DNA TGTGCCACCAGCAAAAGACAGGGATACAATCAGCCCCAGCATTTT. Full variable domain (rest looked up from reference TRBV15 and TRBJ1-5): DAMVIQNPRYQVTQFGKPVTLSCSQTLNHNVMYWYQQKSSQAPKLLFHYYDKDFNNEADTPDNFQSRRPNTSFCFLDIRSPGLGDTAMYLCATSKRQGYNQPQHFGDGTRLSIL.

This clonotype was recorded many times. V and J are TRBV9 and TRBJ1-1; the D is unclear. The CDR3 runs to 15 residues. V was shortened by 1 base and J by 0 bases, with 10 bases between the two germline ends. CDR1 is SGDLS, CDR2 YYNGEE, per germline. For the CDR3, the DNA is TGTGCCAGCAGCGTAAGCGCCGGATTGAACACTGAAGCTTTCTTT. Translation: CASSVSAGLNTEAFF.

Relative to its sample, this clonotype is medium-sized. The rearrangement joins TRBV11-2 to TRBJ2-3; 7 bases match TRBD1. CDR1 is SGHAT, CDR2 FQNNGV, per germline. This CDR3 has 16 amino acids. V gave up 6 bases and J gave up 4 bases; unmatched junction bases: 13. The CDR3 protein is CASSGMWQGEADTQYF. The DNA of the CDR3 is TGTGCCAGCAGTGGGATGTGGCAGGGGGAAGCAGATACGCAGTATTTT.

The chain's CDR3 is CAWSLDRYGYTF. The DNA for the CDR3 is TGTGCCTGGAGTCTCGACAGATATGGCTACACCTTC. The chain recombines TRBV30 with TRBJ1-2, with D tentatively TRBD1 (5 bases). There are 12 residues in the CDR3. The germline V and J ends were trimmed by 2 bases and 5 bases, with 9 bases remaining between them. The germline V gene encodes CDR1 GTSNPN and CDR2 SVGIG (reference sequence). Variable domain in full (rest from reference TRBV30 and TRBJ1-2): SQTIHQWPATLVQPVGSPLSLECTVEGTSNPNLYWYRQAAGRGLQLLFYSVGIGQISSEVPQNLSASRPQDRQFILSSKKLLLSDSGFYLCAWSLDRYGYTFGSGTRLTVV.

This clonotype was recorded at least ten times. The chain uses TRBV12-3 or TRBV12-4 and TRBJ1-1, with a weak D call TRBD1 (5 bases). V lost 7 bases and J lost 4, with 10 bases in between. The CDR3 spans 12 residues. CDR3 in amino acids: CASTPGGTEAFF. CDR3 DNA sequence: TGTGCCAGCACCCCGGGGGGCACTGAAGCTTTCTTT.

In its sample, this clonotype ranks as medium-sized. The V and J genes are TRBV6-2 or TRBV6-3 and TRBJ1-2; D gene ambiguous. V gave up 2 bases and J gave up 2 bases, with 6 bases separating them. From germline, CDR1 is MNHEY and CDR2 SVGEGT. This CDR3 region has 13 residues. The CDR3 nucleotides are TGTGCCAGCAGTTACGACACGAACTATGGCTACACCTTC. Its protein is CASSYDTNYGYTF.

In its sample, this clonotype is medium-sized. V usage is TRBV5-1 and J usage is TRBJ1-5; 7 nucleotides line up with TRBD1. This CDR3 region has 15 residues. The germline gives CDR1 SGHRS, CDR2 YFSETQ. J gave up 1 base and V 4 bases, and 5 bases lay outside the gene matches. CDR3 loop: CASSEWTGSNQPQHF. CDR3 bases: TGCGCCAGCAGCGAGTGGACAGGAAGCAATCAGCCCCAGCATTTT.

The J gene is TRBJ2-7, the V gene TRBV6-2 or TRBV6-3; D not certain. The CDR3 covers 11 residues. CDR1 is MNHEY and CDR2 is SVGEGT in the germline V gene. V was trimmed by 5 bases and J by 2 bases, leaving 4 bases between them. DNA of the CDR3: TGTGCCAGCAGTGCCACCTACGAGCAGTACTTC. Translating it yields CASSATYEQYF.